Listed here are 20 T cell receptor beta chains from one sample, sequenced in a study of shared clonotypes between healthy human individuals (dated by TCRdb to 2020 to 2021). The library was made by the immunoSEQ multiplex PCR assay. This immuneACCESS table, as held by TCRdb, lists in-frame sequences with V and J called but not all clones. Of the missing ones, under half trace to an unresolved V gene in checked studies; the others have no known cause. A total of 2 million to 2.5 million clones appear in this sample, more than 80% of them only once. Together, the top ten hold under 0.45% of the sample. The specimen sequenced was naive CD4+ T cells from PBMCs. The sample's cell subset or site label is to be understood as: CD45RA+ positively selected. The receptors here all came from a young man in good health. Some clones in this sample may be carry-over from other donors' samples.

The chain links TRBV5-1 to TRBJ1-4; 9 nucleotides agree with TRBD1. The germline gives CDR1 SGHRS, CDR2 YFSETQ. CDR3 length: 16 residues. V gave up 0 bases and J gave up 7 bases; unmatched junction bases: 7. The CDR3 nucleotides are TGCGCCAGCAGCTTGGTTATACAGGGGGCCGGTGAAAAACTGTTTTTT. Protein sequence: CASSLVIQGAGEKLFF. The full variable domain, completed using reference TRBV5-1 and TRBJ1-4, is KAGVTQTPRYLIKTRGQQVTLSCSPISGHRSVSWYQQTPGQGLQFLFEYFSETQRNKGNFPGRFSGRQFSNSRSEMNVSTLELGDSALYLCASSLVIQGAGEKLFFGSGTQLSVL.

CDR3 residues: CSVGGSAGANVLTF. DNA for the CDR3: TGCAGCGTTGGAGGGTCCGCTGGGGCCAACGTCCTGACTTTC. The chain has TRBV29-1 and TRBJ2-6, with D maybe TRBD2 (5 bases). CDR1 and CDR2 (germline): SQVTM, ANQGSEA. The V gene lost 4 bases and the J gene lost 2 bases, with 9 bases spanning the gap. The CDR3 loop spans 14 amino acids.

In the case of this clone: Other nucleotide sequences from this sample produce the same CDR3. The rearrangement joins TRBV27 to TRBJ2-7, with 9 bases fitting TRBD1. V lost 6 bases to trimming and J lost 3 bases; unmatched junction nucleotides: 6. The V gene's germline CDR1 is MNHEY and CDR2 SMNVEV (reference sequence). The CDR3 spans 14 residues. The CDR3 protein is CASSRDRVNYEQYF. Written as DNA, the CDR3 is TGTGCCAGCAGCAGGGACAGGGTAAACTACGAGCAGTACTTC.

The gene calls are TRBV28 and TRBJ1-5; D gene uncertain. CDR3 length: 15 amino acids. The germline gives CDR1 MDHEN, CDR2 SYDVKM. Trimming took off 3 bases at V and 0 bases at J, with 9 bases between the two ends. CDR3 amino acids: CASSFGSYSNQPQHF. CDR3 DNA sequence: TGTGCCAGCAGTTTCGGCTCATATAGCAATCAGCCCCAGCATTTT.

The chain joins TRBV5-1 to TRBJ2-3; 12 bases fit TRBD2. The J segment lost 6 bases and the V segment lost 4 bases, leaving 6 bases of the junction unmatched. Germline values: CDR1 SGHRS, CDR2 YFSETQ. The CDR3 covers 15 residues. The CDR3 region is CASSQGLAGFDTQYF. CDR3 nucleotide sequence: TGCGCCAGCAGCCAAGGACTAGCGGGATTCGATACGCAGTATTTT.

J is TRBJ2-2 and V is TRBV6-5; D possibly matches TRBD1 or TRBD2 (5 bases each). Germline V gene lookup returns CDR1 MNHEY and CDR2 SVGAGI. This CDR3 contains 14 residues. V lost 6 bases, J lost 0 bases, and 8 bases lay in between. The CDR3 bases are TGTGCCAGCAGGGGACCAGCGAACACCGGGGAGCTGTTTTTT. Amino acids: CASRGPANTGELFF.

This chain connects TRBV7-9 to TRBJ1-1; no firm D call. CDR3 length equals 14 residues. V lost 5 bases, J lost 3 bases, and 13 bases lay in between. Looked up from germline, CDR1 is SEHNR and CDR2 is FQNEAQ (reference sequence). CDR3 amino acids: CASSLRQMDTEAFF. The CDR3 region has the DNA TGTGCCAGCAGCCTACGCCAAATGGACACTGAAGCTTTCTTT.

With respect to this clone: This specimen includes other DNA sequences encoding the same CDR3. In DNA form, the CDR3 reads TGTGCCAGCTCACCTCCCGGACAGGGCCAAGAGACCCAGTACTTC. Amino acids: CASSPPGQGQETQYF. The rearrangement links TRBV18 to TRBJ2-5; 8 bases are shared with TRBD1. V lost 3 bases to trimming and J lost 1 base; unmatched junction nucleotides: 4. Per the germline V gene, CDR1 is KGHSH and CDR2 is LQKENI. There are 15 residues in the CDR3.

The gene calls are TRBV11-2 and TRBJ2-7; no firm D call. The CDR3 consists of 14 residues. V dropped 1 base and J dropped 1 base, with 8 bases sitting between them. CDR1 and CDR2 from the germline V gene are SGHAT and FQNNGV. CDR3 loop: CASSLGGKSYEQYF. CDR3 coding DNA: TGTGCCAGCAGCTTAGGCGGCAAATCCTACGAGCAGTACTTC.

The chain couples TRBV2 to TRBJ2-1, with 10 bases lining up with TRBD2. The CDR3 spans 19 residues. The germline V gene has CDR1 SNHLY and CDR2 FYNNEI. Trimming at V came to 7 bases and at J to 7 bases, leaving 22 bases not matched to a gene. The CDR3: CASKIRGAMEAGGPNEQFF. CDR3 bases: TGTGCCAGCAAGATACGGGGGGCAATGGAAGCGGGAGGGCCGAATGAGCAGTTCTTC.

The chain employs TRBV9 and TRBJ2-3; 15 bases line up with TRBD2. The CDR3 is made up of 17 amino acids. CDR1 and CDR2 (germline): SGDLS, YYNGEE. V lost 7 bases and J lost 1; bases outside the gene matches: 7. CDR3: CASARTSGRAGTDTQYF. CDR3 in DNA: TGTGCCAGCGCTAGGACTAGCGGGAGGGCCGGCACAGATACGCAGTATTTT.

The CDR3 region has the DNA TGTGCCAGCAGTGACTCGAAACAGGGGGTGTATGGCTACACCTTC. Its protein is CASSDSKQGVYGYTF. This chain uses TRBV6-4 with TRBJ1-2, with 8 bases identical to TRBD1. This CDR3 spans 15 amino acids. CDR1 is MRHNA and CDR2 is SNTAGT in the germline V gene. V lost 0 bases, J lost 5 bases, and 5 bases stayed unmatched.

V and J are TRBV28 and TRBJ2-7; possibly TRBD2 for D (6 bases). V lost 8 bases, J lost 7 bases, and 15 bases lay in between. The CDR3 is 12 residues long. In germline, CDR1 is MDHEN, CDR2 SYDVKM. The CDR3 DNA reads TGTGCCAGCTACGGGGGAATTGAAGAGCAGTACTTC. Amino acid sequence: CASYGGIEEQYF.

This chain links TRBV5-1 with TRBJ1-1; the D is unclear. The CDR3 is 14 amino acids. Germline lookup yields CDR1 SGHRS and CDR2 YFSETQ. The germline V and J ends were trimmed by 6 bases and 1 base, with 13 bases remaining between them. In DNA, the CDR3 is TGCGCCAGCACCCGGGCAGCGGGGAACACTGAAGCTTTCTTT. Encoded protein: CASTRAAGNTEAFF. The whole variable domain, filled in from reference TRBV5-1 and TRBJ1-1, reads KAGVTQTPRYLIKTRGQQVTLSCSPISGHRSVSWYQQTPGQGLQFLFEYFSETQRNKGNFPGRFSGRQFSNSRSEMNVSTLELGDSALYLCASTRAAGNTEAFFGQGTRLTVV.

V usage is TRBV21-1 and J usage is TRBJ2-5. TRBV21-1 is termed a pseudogene. This CDR3 comprises 14 residues. The CDR3, as DNA: TGTGCCAGCAGCAAAATCGGGGCTCAAGAGACCCAGTACTTC. Protein sequence: CASSKIGAQETQYF.

The chain is built from TRBV6-1 and TRBJ2-1; 9 positions match TRBD2. CDR1 and CDR2 from the germline V gene are MNHNS and SASEGT. The CDR3 loop spans 15 amino acids. V lost 2 bases to trimming and J lost 5 bases; unmatched junction nucleotides: 4. This chain's CDR3 is CASSETRLADNEQFF. CDR3 nucleotides: TGTGCCAGCAGTGAAACTAGACTAGCGGACAATGAGCAGTTCTTC.

The V and J genes are TRBV5-1 and TRBJ2-5; D might be TRBD2 (6 bases). The length of the CDR3 is 15 residues. Germline CDR1 is SGHRS and CDR2 is YFSETQ. V was pared by 5 bases and J by 2 bases, with 16 bases between. The CDR3: CASRAGRRVQETQYF. The CDR3, as DNA: TGCGCCAGCAGGGCGGGACGTAGGGTGCAAGAGACCCAGTACTTC.

Details on this clone: A junction end diverges from the germline sequence, so it may reflect a read error. The V and J genes are TRBV18 and TRBJ1-1; TRBD1 matches at 10 bases. CDR3 length: 14 residues. Germline V CDR1 and CDR2: KGHSH, LQKENI. CDR3 nucleotides: TGTGCCAGCTTACCAGACAGGGGGCATGGTGAAGCTTTCTTT. It specifies CASLPDRGHGEAFF.

V is TRBV6-1 and J is TRBJ2-3; perhaps TRBD1 as D (6 bases). This CDR3 has 14 residues. CDR1 MNHNS and CDR2 SASEGT come from the germline V gene. V lost 4 bases and J lost 3, with 11 bases in between. This CDR3 is CASSGTGITDTQYF. In nucleotides, the CDR3 is TGTGCCAGCAGTGGCACAGGGATTACAGATACGCAGTATTTT.

V gene TRBV7-6 combines with J gene TRBJ1-4, with TRBD1 matching 7 bases. After removal of 5 bases from V and 2 bases from J, the junction contained 5 bases not matched to a gene. Germline V CDR1 and CDR2: SGHVS, FNYEAQ. This CDR3 has 15 amino acids. CDR3 sequence: CASSRRGGTNEKLFF. The CDR3 DNA follows: TGTGCCAGCAGCCGCCGAGGGGGCACTAATGAAAAACTGTTTTTT.